The TCR beta chain described here comes from a study of blood T cell repertoires in COVID-19. Study summary: There were acute and convalescent COVID-19 samples, and they came from the United States, Italy and Spain. The cDNA or gDNA used as material had been derived from T cells, B-cell-depleted T cells, or PBMCs.

Original handling: Reference gene primer amplification yielded estimated nucleated cell counts. The table came from immunoSEQ multiplex PCR; TCRdb's copy has only in-frame clones and leaves some out. That table is the source of V, J and clone size, and D and trimming were worked out from the DNA. The profile shows 200,000 or so clones, nearly 90% of them singletons. J gave up 4 bases and V 0 bases, and 5 bases lay outside the gene matches. Germline V CDR1 and CDR2: LGHNA, YNFKEQ. The CDR3 runs 15 residues. This chain joins TRBV4-2 and TRBJ1-2, with 7 bases that match TRBD1. This TCR was recovered from a middle-aged woman who had recovered from COVID-19. The sample taken for sequencing was peripheral blood. CDR3 bases: TGTGCCAGCAGCCAAGACCGGACAGGCCCCTATGGCTACACCTTC. Encoded protein: CASSQDRTGPYGYTF.